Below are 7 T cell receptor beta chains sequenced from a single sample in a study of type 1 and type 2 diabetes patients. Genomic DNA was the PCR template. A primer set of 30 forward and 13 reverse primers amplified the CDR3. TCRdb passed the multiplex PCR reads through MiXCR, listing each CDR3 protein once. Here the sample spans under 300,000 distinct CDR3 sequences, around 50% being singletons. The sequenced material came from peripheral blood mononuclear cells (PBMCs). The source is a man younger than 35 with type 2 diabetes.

CDR3 sequence: CASSSKLGAIEQFF. The CDR3 DNA follows: TGTGCCAGCAGCTCCAAGCTGGGGGCCATTGAGCAGTTCTTC. The chain uses TRBV13 and TRBJ2-1, with D maybe TRBD1 (6 bases). In germline, CDR1 is PRHDT, CDR2 FYEKMQ (reference sequence). Trimming took 4 bases from V and 9 from J, leaving 16 bases between them. This CDR3 contains 14 residues.

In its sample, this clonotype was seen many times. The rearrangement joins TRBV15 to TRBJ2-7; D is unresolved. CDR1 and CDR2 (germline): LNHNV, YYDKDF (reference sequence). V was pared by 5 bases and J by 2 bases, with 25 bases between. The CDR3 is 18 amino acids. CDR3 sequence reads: CATSGRRSGRSLTYEQYF. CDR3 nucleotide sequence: TGTGCCACCAGCGGTAGAAGGTCCGGACGCTCGCTGACCTACGAGCAGTACTTC. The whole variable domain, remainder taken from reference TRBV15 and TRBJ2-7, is DAMVIQNPRYQVTQFGKPVTLSCSQTLNHNVMYWYQQKSSQAPKLLFHYYDKDFNNEADTPDNFQSRRPNTSFCFLDIRSPGLGDTAMYLCATSGRRSGRSLTYEQYFGPGTRLTVT.

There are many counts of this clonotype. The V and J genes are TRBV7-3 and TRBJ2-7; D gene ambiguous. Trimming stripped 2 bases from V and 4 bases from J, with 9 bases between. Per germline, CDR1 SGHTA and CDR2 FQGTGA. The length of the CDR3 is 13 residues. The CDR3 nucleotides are TGTGCCAGCAGCTTAGAGGCTTATTACGAGCAGTACTTC. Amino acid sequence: CASSLEAYYEQYF.

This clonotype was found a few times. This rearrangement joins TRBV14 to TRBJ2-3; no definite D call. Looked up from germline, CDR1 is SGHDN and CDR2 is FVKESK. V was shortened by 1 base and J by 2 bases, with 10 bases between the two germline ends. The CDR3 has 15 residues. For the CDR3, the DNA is TGTGCCAGCAGCCAAGTCGGCCAGGACACAGATACGCAGTATTTT. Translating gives CASSQVGQDTDTQYF.

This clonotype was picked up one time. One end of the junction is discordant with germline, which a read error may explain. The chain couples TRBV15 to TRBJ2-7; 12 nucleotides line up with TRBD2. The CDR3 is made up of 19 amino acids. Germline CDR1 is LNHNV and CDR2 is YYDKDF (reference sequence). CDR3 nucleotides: TGTGCCACCAGCAGAGATCTCCCTCCCGGACTAGCGGGACCCTACAAGCAGTACTTC. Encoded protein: CATSRDLPPGLAGPYKQYF.

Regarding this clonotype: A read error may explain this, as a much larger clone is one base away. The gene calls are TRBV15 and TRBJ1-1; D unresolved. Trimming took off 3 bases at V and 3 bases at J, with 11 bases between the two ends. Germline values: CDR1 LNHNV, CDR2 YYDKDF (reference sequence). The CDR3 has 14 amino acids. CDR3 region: CATSSKGSDTEAFF. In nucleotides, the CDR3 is TGTGCCACCAGCAGCAAAGGGTCGGACACTGAAGCTTTCTTT.

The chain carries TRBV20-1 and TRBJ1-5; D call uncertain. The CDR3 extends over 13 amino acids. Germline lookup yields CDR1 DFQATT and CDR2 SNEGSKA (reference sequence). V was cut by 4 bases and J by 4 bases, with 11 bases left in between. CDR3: CSAKTMNNQPQHF. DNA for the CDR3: TGCAGTGCTAAGACAATGAATAATCAGCCCCAGCATTTT.